The subject of this entry is one T cell receptor beta chain. Its target is unknown. These data come from a study of T cell responses to AZD1222 COVID-19 vaccine. Points from the study as a whole: No repertoire was sampled before or during the peak T cell response, only after it.

Looked up from germline, CDR1 is MDHEN and CDR2 is SYDVKM. The V end was cut by 6 bases, the J end by 7 bases, with 15 bases between. There are 13 residues in the CDR3. Sequenced by immunoSEQ multiplex PCR; TCRdb stores in-frame clones only, minus some. The sample holds fewer than 110,000 clones, about 90% seen once. Specimen: peripheral blood, collected on day 0 of AZD1222 vaccination. The sequence was obtained from an adult in good health. The chain links TRBV28 to TRBJ1-1, with no clear D. The CDR3 protein is CASSLPRASEAFF. The CDR3 region has the DNA TGTGCCAGCAGCCTCCCCCGTGCGAGTGAAGCTTTCTTT. The full variable domain, rest sourced from reference TRBV28 and TRBJ1-1, is DVKVTQSSRYLVKRTGEKVFLECVQDMDHENMFWYRQDPGLGLRLIYFSYDVKMKEKGDIPEGYSVSREKKERFSLILESASTNQTSMYLCASSLPRASEAFFGQGTRLTVV.